This passage covers 5 T cell receptor beta chains from one sample sequenced in a study of T-cell reconstitution after alpha-beta-depleted transplantation in children. Preparation of the TCRbeta library involved a method that used unique molecular identifiers. TCRdb called the PCR reads again in MiXCR, with one record for every CDR3 protein. This repertoire shows about 6,000 distinct CDR3 sequences, 15% to 20% found once; its top ten account for over 9.5%. The sequenced sample was PBMCs, mostly from graft donor cells, obtained 60 days after TCRalphabeta/CD19-depleted stem cell transplant. The receptors originated from a male patient between 10 and 17 years old who had a stem cell transplant for acute myeloid leukemia, so the T cells may come from the graft donor.

There are a few counts of this clonotype. V is TRBV4-1 and J is TRBJ2-2, with 11 bases fitting TRBD2. Germline V CDR1 and CDR2: MGHRA, YSYEKL. V lost 0 bases to trimming and J lost 5 bases; unmatched junction nucleotides: 5. CDR3 length: 17 amino acids. This chain's CDR3 is CASSQDYLAGGTGELFF. As DNA, the CDR3 is TGCGCCAGCAGCCAAGATTACCTAGCGGGGGGAACCGGGGAGCTGTTTTTT.

This clonotype is medium-sized in the sample. The genes are TRBV5-1 and TRBJ2-7; D possibly corresponds to TRBD1 (5 bases). This CDR3 comprises 15 residues. In germline, CDR1 is SGHRS, CDR2 YFSETQ. V lost 0 bases to trimming and J lost 2 bases, with 12 bases between them. CDR3 residues: CASSLGQGRPYEQYF. Here the CDR3 DNA reads TGCGCCAGCAGCTTGGGGCAGGGCCGGCCCTACGAGCAGTACTTC.

V and J are TRBV20-1 and TRBJ2-5, with a weak D call TRBD2 (6 bases). The V gene lost 6 bases and the J gene lost 5 bases, with 13 bases spanning the gap. The germline V gene encodes CDR1 DFQATT and CDR2 SNEGSKA (reference sequence). This CDR3 has 12 residues. In nucleotides, the CDR3 is TGCAGTGCCCTAGGTGGGGGGGAGACCCAGTACTTC. This sequence encodes CSALGGGETQYF.

Within the sample, this clonotype is medium-sized (0.01 to 0.1%). The V gene is TRBV6-5, the J gene TRBJ1-2; D gene ambiguous. The V and J ends lost 0 bases and 0 bases respectively, with 17 bases between them. The CDR3 covers 18 residues. Germline values: CDR1 MNHEY, CDR2 SVGAGI. CDR3 nucleotide sequence: TGTGCCAGCAGTTACTCGAGGCGCGTGGAGCACTCTAACTATGGCTACACCTTC. Encoded protein: CASSYSRRVEHSNYGYTF.

This clonotype occurred a few times. V gene TRBV12-3 or TRBV12-4 combines with J gene TRBJ1-6; TRBD1 aligns across 9 bases. The CDR3 extends over 15 amino acids. The J segment lost 7 bases and the V segment lost 8 bases, leaving 9 bases of the junction unmatched. The CDR3 sequence: CASGLTGQGNSPLHF. The CDR3 bases are TGTGCCAGCGGCTTGACCGGACAGGGGAATTCACCCCTCCACTTT.